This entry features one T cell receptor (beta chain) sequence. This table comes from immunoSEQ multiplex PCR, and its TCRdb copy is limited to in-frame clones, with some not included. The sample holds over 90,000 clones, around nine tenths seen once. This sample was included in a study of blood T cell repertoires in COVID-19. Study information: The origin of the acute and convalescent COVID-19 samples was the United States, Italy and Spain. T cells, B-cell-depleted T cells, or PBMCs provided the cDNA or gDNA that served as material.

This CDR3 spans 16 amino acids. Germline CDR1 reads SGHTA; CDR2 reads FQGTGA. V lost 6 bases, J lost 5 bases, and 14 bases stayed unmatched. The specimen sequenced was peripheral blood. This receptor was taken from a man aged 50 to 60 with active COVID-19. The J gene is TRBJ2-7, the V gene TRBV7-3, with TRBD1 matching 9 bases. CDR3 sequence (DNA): TGTGCCAGCAGGGCAACCCCCGGACAGGGGACTGACGAGCAGTACTTC. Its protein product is CASRATPGQGTDEQYF.